These T cell receptor beta chains were read from a single sample in a study of T cells in Graves' hyperthyroidism and ophthalmopathy. TCRdb reprocessed the multiplex PCR reads via MiXCR and lists one record per CDR3 protein. Here the sample spans 350,000 to 450,000 distinct CDR3 sequences, roughly 13% being singletons. The sequenced material came from blood. Source of these receptors: a woman in her sixties or seventies with Graves' hyperthyroidism. Each CDR3 is given with its conserved first and last residue. The order of the fields is clone size, J gene, D gene, V gene, CDR3 protein, CDR3 DNA. The D gene is left open where the match is weak. Expanded clones are given a class, and other clones once, few, many or no size at all.

many | TRBJ2-1 | TRBD2 | TRBV14 | CASSQVTSGRDEQFF | TGTGCCAGCAGCCAAGTCACTAGCGGGAGGGATGAGCAGTTCTTC
. | TRBJ1-1 | . | TRBV18 | CASRVREGSEAFF | TGTGCCAGCCGAGTCAGGGAGGGATCTGAAGCTTTCTTT
many | TRBJ2-1 | TRBD2 | TRBV28 | CASSLSGGGRGEQFF | TGTGCCAGCAGTTTGTCGGGGGGGGGTAGGGGTGAGCAGTTCTTC
many | TRBJ2-3 | TRBD2 | TRBV20-1 | CSARGLAGGPTRGADTQYF | TGCAGTGCTAGAGGATTAGCGGGAGGGCCGACGCGGGGAGCAGATACGCAGTATTTT
. | TRBJ2-1 | TRBD2 | TRBV7-3 | CASSLHGAGGFNEQFF | TGTGCCAGCAGCTTACATGGGGCGGGAGGGTTCAATGAGCAGTTCTTC
. | TRBJ2-1 | . | TRBV19 | CASSILMRDEQFF | TGTGCCAGTAGTATTTTAATGAGGGATGAGCAGTTCTTC
. | TRBJ1-2 | . | TRBV12-3/TRBV12-4 | CASSLFEYLGYTF | TGTGCCAGCAGTTTATTCGAATACTTAGGCTACACCTTC
. | TRBJ2-3 | TRBD2 | TRBV5-4 | CASSDRTSGRAGDTQYF | TGTGCCAGCAGCGATCGGACTAGCGGGAGGGCCGGGGATACGCAGTATTTT
many | TRBJ2-7 | TRBD2 | TRBV7-2 | CASSESTGTSGEQYF | TGTGCCAGCAGCGAGAGCACCGGGACTAGCGGCGAGCAGTACTTC
. | TRBJ1-2 | . | TRBV9 | CASSVATDNYGYTF | TGTGCCAGCAGCGTAGCTACAGATAACTATGGCTACACCTTC
. | TRBJ1-1 | . | TRBV4-1 | CASSQDPTSGVGGGRTEAFF | TGCGCCAGCAGCCAAGACCCGACTAGTGGGGTTGGGGGAGGTCGGACTGAAGCTTTCTTT
many | TRBJ2-3 | TRBD2 | TRBV6-1 | CASSVVAGAPDTQYF | TGTGCCAGCAGTGTAGTAGCGGGAGCACCAGATACGCAGTATTTT
many | TRBJ2-7 | . | TRBV9 | CASSGAAPGQKVVEQYF | TGTGCCAGCAGCGGGGCCGCCCCGGGTCAAAAGGTGGTGGAGCAGTACTTC
many | TRBJ1-2 | TRBD1 | TRBV10-3 | CAISKDRSVYGYTF | TGTGCCATCAGTAAGGACAGGTCCGTGTATGGCTACACCTTC
few | TRBJ2-5 | TRBD2 | TRBV20-1 | CSATGAGGFGETQYF | TGCAGTGCTACAGGGGCGGGAGGGTTCGGGGAGACCCAGTACTTC
many | TRBJ2-3 | TRBD2 | TRBV15 | CATSRGGRGVTDTQYF | TGTGCCACCAGCAGAGGGGGGAGGGGAGTGACAGATACGCAGTATTTT
. | TRBJ2-1 | TRBD1 | TRBV25-1 | CASIGGSYNEQFF | TGTGCCAGCATAGGGGGCTCTTACAATGAGCAGTTCTTC
. | TRBJ2-1 | TRBD2 | TRBV30 | CAWSVISGSIGEQFF | TGTGCCTGGAGTGTAATTAGCGGGAGTATTGGTGAGCAGTTCTTC
. | TRBJ2-5 | TRBD2 | TRBV4-2 | CASSHGSSGRETQYF | TGTGCCAGCAGCCATGGCTCTAGCGGAAGAGAGACCCAGTACTTC
. | TRBJ1-6 | . | TRBV5-1 | CASSLELAHSPLHF | TGCGCCAGCAGCTTGGAGTTAGCTCATTCACCCCTCCACTTT
many | TRBJ2-1 | . | TRBV7-9 | CASSFLRGGSEQFF | TGTGCCAGCAGCTTCCTCCGCGGAGGTTCTGAGCAGTTCTTC
few | TRBJ1-3 | . | TRBV27 | CASSSSGVAGNTIYF | TGTGCCAGCAGTTCATCAGGTGTTGCTGGAAACACCATATATTTT
many | TRBJ1-4 | . | TRBV7-8 | CASSSAGGRNEKLFF | TGTGCCAGCAGCTCCGCCGGGGGGCGCAACGAAAAACTGTTTTTT
. | TRBJ2-2 | TRBD1 | TRBV10-3 | CAIRGQDYTGELFF | TGTGCCATCAGAGGACAGGATTACACCGGGGAGCTGTTTTTT
few | TRBJ1-1 | TRBD1 | TRBV27 | CASSPLRDRGVQDTEAFF | TGTGCCAGCAGCCCGCTTAGGGACAGGGGGGTACAGGACACTGAAGCTTTCTTT
many | TRBJ2-2 | . | TRBV11-2 | CASSLGVGTGELFF | TGTGCCAGCAGCTTAGGTGTGGGCACCGGGGAGCTGTTTTTT
many | TRBJ2-1 | . | TRBV7-3 | CASSPLSMGEQFF | TGTGCCAGCAGCCCTTTAAGTATGGGTGAGCAGTTCTTC
. | TRBJ2-7 | TRBD2 | TRBV27 | CASKRGLAGDSYEQYF | TGTGCCAGCAAACGGGGACTAGCGGGAGACTCCTACGAGCAGTACTTC
few | TRBJ2-7 | TRBD2 | TRBV9 | CASSSRLAGELEQYF | TGTGCCAGCAGCTCCCGACTAGCGGGAGAGTTGGAGCAGTACTTC
many | TRBJ1-5 | . | TRBV12-3/TRBV12-4 | CASSSGTHNQPQHF | TGTGCCAGCAGTTCCGGGACCCACAATCAGCCCCAGCATTTT
few | TRBJ2-2 | . | TRBV10-3 | CAISHSGTTGELFF | TGTGCCATCAGCCATTCCGGAACCACCGGGGAGCTGTTTTTT
few | TRBJ2-1 | TRBD1 | TRBV2 | CASSGQGARYNEQFF | TGTGCCAGCAGCGGGCAGGGGGCGAGATACAATGAGCAGTTCTTC
few | TRBJ1-1 | . | TRBV6-6 | CASSYTGPLNTEAFF | TGTGCCAGCAGTTACACCGGACCCCTGAACACTGAAGCTTTCTTT
many | TRBJ2-3 | . | TRBV12-3/TRBV12-4 | CASSFSLGSPLYRTQYF | TGTGCCAGCAGTTTCTCCCTTGGCAGCCCACTATATCGTACGCAGTATTTT
many | TRBJ2-7 | . | TRBV20-1 | CSAITGRFPYEQYF | TGCAGTGCTATCACAGGGCGATTCCCCTACGAGCAGTACTTC
many | TRBJ2-1 | TRBD2 | TRBV27 | CASSRFPGTSGRLAYNEQFF | TGTGCCAGCAGTAGATTCCCCGGGACTAGCGGGAGATTGGCTTACAATGAGCAGTTCTTC
many | TRBJ2-3 | TRBD2 | TRBV2 | CASSGLAGFTDTQYF | TGTGCCAGCAGTGGACTAGCGGGATTCACAGATACGCAGTATTTT
many | TRBJ2-1 | TRBD1 | TRBV12-3/TRBV12-4 | CASRWTGGKNEQFF | TGTGCCAGCAGGTGGACAGGGGGCAAAAATGAGCAGTTCTTC
many | TRBJ1-2 | . | TRBV6-1 | CASSRRGGNYGYTF | TGTGCCAGCTCCCGACGGGGGGGTAACTATGGCTACACCTTC
. | TRBJ2-7 | TRBD2 | TRBV19 | CASSQRENYEQYF | TGTGCCAGTAGCCAGCGGGAGAACTACGAGCAGTACTTC
many | TRBJ1-4 | . | TRBV30 | CAWSASYREKLFF | TGTGCCTGGAGTGCGAGCTATCGTGAAAAACTGTTTTTT
many | TRBJ2-7 | . | TRBV6-2/TRBV6-3 | CASSPAYEQYF | TGTGCCAGCAGCCCGGCCTACGAGCAGTACTTC
many | TRBJ2-3 | . | TRBV2 | CASSEAAGLAPDTQYF | TGTGCCAGCAGTGAAGCGGCGGGGTTGGCTCCAGATACGCAGTATTTT
few | TRBJ2-3 | TRBD1 | TRBV4-1 | CASSDRDRGAGTQYF | TGCGCCAGCAGCGACCGGGACAGGGGGGCGGGTACGCAGTATTTT
. | TRBJ1-1 | . | TRBV19 | CASSEDAGLSEAFF | TGTGCCAGTAGCGAGGACGCCGGACTCAGCGAAGCTTTCTTT
many | TRBJ2-3 | TRBD2 | TRBV24-1 | CATSDPGTSGRRDTQYF | TGTGCCACCAGTGATCCCGGGACTAGCGGGAGGAGAGATACGCAGTATTTT
many | TRBJ2-1 | TRBD2 | TRBV5-1 | CASSSGLAGGGNEQFF | TGCGCCAGCAGCTCGGGACTAGCGGGGGGAGGGAATGAGCAGTTCTTC
many | TRBJ2-7 | . | TRBV6-1 | CASSYIDLSYEQYF | TGTGCCAGCAGTTATATCGACTTATCCTACGAGCAGTACTTC
many | TRBJ1-1 | TRBD1 | TRBV29-1 | CSVEGQGATEAFF | TGCAGCGTTGAGGGTCAGGGGGCTACTGAAGCTTTCTTT
few | TRBJ1-2 | TRBD1 | TRBV18 | CASSLLTGTGNYGYTF | TGTGCCAGCTCACTCTTAACCGGGACAGGGAACTATGGCTACACCTTC
many | TRBJ1-5 | . | TRBV30 | CAWSPPNQPQHF | TGTGCCTGGTCCCCGCCGAATCAGCCCCAGCATTTT
. | TRBJ2-1 | . | TRBV5-1 | CASSMTGRANEQFF | TGCGCCAGCAGCATGACAGGGAGGGCCAATGAGCAGTTCTTC
few | TRBJ2-5 | TRBD2 | TRBV28 | CASSFSLADQETQYF | TGTGCCAGCAGTTTTAGTCTAGCGGACCAAGAGACCCAGTACTTC
many | TRBJ1-2 | . | TRBV30 | CAWSVRYGYTF | TGTGCCTGGAGTGTACGTTATGGCTACACCTTC